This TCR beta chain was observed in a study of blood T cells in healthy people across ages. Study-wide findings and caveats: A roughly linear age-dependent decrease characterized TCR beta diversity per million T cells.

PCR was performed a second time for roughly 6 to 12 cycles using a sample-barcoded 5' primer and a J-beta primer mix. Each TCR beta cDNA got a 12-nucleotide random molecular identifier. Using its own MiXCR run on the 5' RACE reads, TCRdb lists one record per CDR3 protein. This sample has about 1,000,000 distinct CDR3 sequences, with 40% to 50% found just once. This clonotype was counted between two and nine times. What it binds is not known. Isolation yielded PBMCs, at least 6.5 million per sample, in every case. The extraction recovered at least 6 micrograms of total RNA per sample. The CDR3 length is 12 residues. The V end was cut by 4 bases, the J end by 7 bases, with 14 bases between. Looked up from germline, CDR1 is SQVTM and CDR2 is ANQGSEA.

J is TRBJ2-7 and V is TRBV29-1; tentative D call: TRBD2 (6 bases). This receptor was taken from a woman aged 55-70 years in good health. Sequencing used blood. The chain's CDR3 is CSVGSRAGEQYF. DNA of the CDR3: TGCAGCGTTGGAAGTAGGGCGGGAGAGCAGTACTTC.